This T cell receptor (beta chain) was recovered during a study of cytomegalovirus exposure and HLA in healthy donors (dated by TCRdb to the late 2010s). For context, the study as a whole: In an earlier analysis of fewer than 750 of the donors, about 270 Gb of sequence data and about 110 million unique TCR beta sequences from about 179 million T cells were reported. An early release covering approximately 600 HLA-typed donors comprised approximately 290 gigabases of sequencing data and 85 million or so unique TCR sequences. The genetic ancestry cluster associated with self-reported Caucasian donors included 65% to 90% of the roughly 400 genotyped donors. The study aimed to test whether signatures of past pathogen exposure could be identified by cataloging public T cell receptors. The study profiled the T cell repertoires of 550 to 700 subjects by immunosequencing and related them to cytomegalovirus serostatus. A separate validation cohort of over 95 different subjects was used in addition to the roughly 720-subject first cohort. High-throughput TCR immunosequencing, statistical association of individual TCRs with disease status, and machine learning were combined to predict cytomegalovirus infection status. To study patterns of TCR occurrence, a later analysis re-analyzed previously published TCR beta repertoires from 550 to 800 donors and added high-resolution HLA genotyping. In the later analysis, no new phenotypic data were used to find candidate immune exposures; instead, reliance was placed on TCR beta sequences and their occurrence across donors. An earlier analysis of 587 of the donors used high-throughput TCR beta sequencing to judge whether each TCR beta V gene segment behaved as functional or pseudogenic. Donor age, sex, ethnicity and CMV serostatus were collected together with the repertoire data. Genome-wide SNP genotypes for about 65% of the 666 donors were used in a later genetic analysis, which treated that subset as a discovery cohort. All discovery cohort repertoires had been generated on a single sequencing platform. Both class I and class II loci were covered by HLA typing, at four-digit resolution. Typing coverage differed by locus: A, B, C, DRB1 and DQB1 were typed in about 629-630 donors, DQA1 in 500 to 550, DPA1 in some 570, and DPB1 in approximately 450. About five DR-DQ haplotypes were treated as single units for association and clustering because of strong linkage in the cohort. On average, roughly 240,000 unique TCR beta nucleotide sequences were sequenced per donor among a few hundred genotyped donors of the cohort, with 15% to 20% of those sequences being non-productive. The paper's findings and limits, for the study overall: In an earlier analysis of around 500 of the donors, most TCR beta V segments appeared in productive rearrangements about 87% or about 30% of the time, broadly matching IMGT annotations. Most TCR sequences were seen in very few donors, while some public TCRs were found in many individuals. It was suggested by the authors that the approach could potentially be generalized to other disease states and immunological phenotypes. A later analysis reported that several top co-occurrence clusters appeared linked to parvovirus B19, influenza, CMV and Epstein-Barr virus. A further reported finding was that TCR beta sequences accurately predicted the HLA-A and HLA-B alleles for most subjects in the first cohort. In a later analysis, HLA-associated TCR beta chains showed more clonal expansion and lower generation probabilities than non-associated chains that were equally common. A later genetic analysis associated a missense DCLRE1C variant with V-gene and J-gene trimming of TCR beta chains, and an independent cohort replicated the association. When HLA alleles, especially DR and DQ, strongly co-occurred, attributing TCR associations to individual alleles was difficult. CMV serostatus was the only immune exposure information available for the cohort. The classifier was reported to diagnose cytomegalovirus status with high specificity and sensitivity in both the original cohort and the validation cohort. Sequencing depth was assumed to be roughly uniform across donors in the presence/absence analyses, though that assumption may not hold. In a later analysis, 15,000 to 20,000 TCR beta sequences were associated with specific HLA alleles at a false discovery rate of 0.05. A later analysis found that TCR association rates varied across HLA loci, with DRB1 alleles showing the most associated TCRs and HLA-C alleles the fewest. Three of the identified cytomegalovirus-associated TCR beta chains were confirmed in vitro to be specific for cytomegalovirus antigens. A cluster of highly shared sequence variants was judged likely to be a technical artifact of the sequencing pipeline. The earlier analysis of a few hundred of the donors excluded fewer than 20 rarely observed V segments, including chromosome 9 orphons, because counts were too low. The study gave a list of about 170 TCR beta chains associated with cytomegalovirus. HLA typing was unavailable for some donors at each locus, so association tests used only the typed subset. According to a later genetic analysis, donors in an Asian-associated ancestry cluster had fewer N-insertions in productive TCRs than the approximately 690-donor mean. In a later analysis, most CMV-associated TCR beta chains were found to appear HLA-restricted, with HLA associations seemingly driven largely by CMV exposure. Linkage disequilibrium might explain the correlated functional status among segregating V segments, but an unknown experimental factor could not be excluded. The cohort was sequenced for TCR beta chains only, and without alpha or paired-chain data the features that could be detected were limited.

Library generation was performed with the immunoSEQ multiplex PCR assay. The multiplex PCR relied on a mix of 60 forward primers for TCR Vbeta segments and 13 reverse primers for TCR Jbeta segments. A multiplex PCR assay on genomic DNA amplified the CDR3 region of rearranged TCR beta genes. Amplified TCR beta libraries were sequenced as 87-base-pair reads on the Illumina HiSeq System. Processing in the source paper ran as follows. Across the roughly 640 repertoires, a later analysis counted 80 million or so unique TCR beta chains, roughly 11 million of which were shared by at least two donors. Raw reads were error-corrected and collapsed into unique sequences by a nearest-neighbor algorithm in which closely related sequences were merged to remove PCR and sequencing errors. Alignment of CDR3 sequences to IMGT reference sequences was used to assign V, D and J gene segments. For a sequence to be retained, at least a six-nucleotide match to both a V gene segment and a J gene segment was required. A rearrangement was called productive if the CDR3 had no stop codons and remained in frame with V and J, and every other rearrangement was called non-productive. Following IMGT convention, CDR3 was defined as the stretch from the second conserved V-encoded cysteine up to the conserved J-encoded phenylalanine. The earlier analysis of about 570 of the donors excluded any sequence lacking an unambiguous match to a single V gene segment. An earlier analysis of a few hundred of the donors called V segments functional above 56.7% productive rearrangements and segregating when the between-donor standard deviation exceeded 5%. A statistical classification framework was built to diagnose cytomegalovirus status from the catalog of TCR beta chain sequences. In a later analysis, V and J genes were assigned by comparing TCR nucleotide sequences against IMGT/GENE-DB human TR gene sequences. The TCRdist pipeline was used in a later analysis to assign CDR3 sequences and most-parsimonious VDJ recombination scenarios. In a later analysis, each TCR beta chain was defined by its CDR3 amino acid sequence together with its V-gene family, and reads without a unique V-gene family were excluded. In a later analysis, approximately 640 highly shared, low-generation-probability nucleotide sequences were removed to address suspected cross-contamination and a sequencing artifact. In a later analysis, a clonal expansion index for each public chain was calculated from normalized within-repertoire ranks of inferred template counts. A later analysis computed generation probabilities with a VDJ recombination model fitted to out-of-frame rearrangements, and checked the results against IGoR. In a later analysis, TCR-TCR, TCR-HLA and TCR-CMV co-occurrence was scored with hypergeometric tests, and a repertoire-size bias correction was applied to TCR pairs. False discovery rates were estimated in a later analysis by permuting HLA or CMV assignments 20 times. A later analysis grouped co-occurring TCRs with DBSCAN, adding TCRdist sequence similarity when clustering within HLA-allele-positive subsets. For co-occurrence clustering, repertoires with fewer than 30,000 or more than 120,000 public chains were excluded, along with 5 or 6 repertoires with anomalous nucleotide sharing. The table comes from immuneACCESS by way of TCRdb, which keeps in-frame sequences with V and J called. Part of the clones is missing from these tables; in studies checked, under half for an unresolved V gene and the rest for unknown reasons. V, J and clone size are taken as reported in that table, and D and trimming were inferred from the DNA itself. For this sample the table gives 190,000 or so clones, of which 82% were detected only once. The top ten hold 5.5% to 7.5% of the sample.

Details on this clone: No cognate antigen has been identified for it. No qualities accompany the bases; no much larger clone lies one base away.

In total, about 650 healthy bone marrow donors made up the cohort. At the time of sampling, all cohort members were nominally healthy, though unrecorded immune exposures were likely present. The donor was CMV seropositive and was included in the group of some 290 seropositive cohort members. Every donor gave a peripheral blood sample, and the peripheral blood mononuclear cells from that sample were used for TCR beta sequencing. Genomic DNA extraction from the blood cell samples was performed with the Qiagen DNeasy Blood Extraction Kit. This TCR was sampled from a woman between 45 and 60 years old in good health and CMV-seropositive. Sequenced: PBMCs.

Here the CDR3 is given as CASSPPRTGAIDTEAFF. The DNA sequence is TGTGCCAGCTCACCACCGAGGACAGGGGCGATCGACACTGAAGCTTTCTTT. The chain employs TRBV18 and TRBJ1-1; TRBD1 fits 9 bases in the junction. The junction shows trimming of 0 bases on V and 3 bases on J, and the gene matches do not reach 8 bases of it. Including the terminal cysteine and phenylalanine, the CDR3 comprises 17 residues. Of the read, only the CDR3 DNA is kept; its 51 bases are in frame from base 1. The germline V gene yields KGHSH for CDR1 and LQKENI for CDR2. The entire variable domain, with the stretches around the CDR3 drawn from the reference TRBV18 and TRBJ1-1 proteins, is NAGVMQNPRHLVRRRGQEARLRCSPMKGHSHVYWYRQLPEEGLKFMVYLQKENIIDESGMPKERFSAEFPKEGPSILRIQQVVRGDSAAYFCASSPPRTGAIDTEAFFGQGTRLTVV.